This T cell receptor (beta chain) is drawn from a study of blood T cells in healthy people across ages. The J segment lost 6 bases and the V segment lost 0 bases, leaving 8 bases of the junction unmatched. Germline loops: CDR1 GTSNPN, CDR2 SVGIG (reference sequence). This CDR3 is built from 15 residues. This clonotype has more than one count but fewer than ten. Using a J-beta primer mix together with a sample-barcoded 5' primer, a second PCR was run for about 6 to 12 cycles. TCRdb processed the 5' RACE reads anew with MiXCR; each CDR3 protein has one entry. The sample has 650,000 to 1,000,000 distinct CDR3 sequences; about 36% are singletons.

The gene calls are TRBV30 and TRBJ1-5, with 7 bases lining up with TRBD1. The receptor was isolated from a young man in good health. Sequencing used blood. The CDR3 reads CAWSVRQGGSQPQHF. The DNA of the CDR3 is TGTGCCTGGAGTGTACGGCAGGGGGGCTCTCAGCCCCAGCATTTT.